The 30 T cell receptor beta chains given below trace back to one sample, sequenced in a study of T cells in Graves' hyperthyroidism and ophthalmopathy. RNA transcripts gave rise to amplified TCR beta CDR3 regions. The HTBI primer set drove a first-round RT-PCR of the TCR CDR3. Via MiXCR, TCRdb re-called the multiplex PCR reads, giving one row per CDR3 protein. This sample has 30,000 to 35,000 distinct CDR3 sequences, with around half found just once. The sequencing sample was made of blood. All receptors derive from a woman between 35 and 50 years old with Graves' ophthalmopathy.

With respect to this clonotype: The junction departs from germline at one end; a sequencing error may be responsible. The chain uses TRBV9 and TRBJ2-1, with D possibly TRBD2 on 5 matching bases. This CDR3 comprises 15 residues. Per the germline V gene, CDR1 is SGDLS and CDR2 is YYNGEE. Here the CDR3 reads CASSVGGSSHNGQFF. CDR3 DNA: TGTGCCAGCAGCGTAGGTGGGAGCTCCCACAATGGGCAGTTCTTC. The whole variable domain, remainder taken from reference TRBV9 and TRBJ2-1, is DSGVTQTPKHLITATGQRVTLRCSPRSGDLSVYWYQQSLDQGLQFLIQYYNGEERAKGNILERFSAQQFPDLHSELNLSSLELGDSALYFCASSVGGSSHNGQFFGPGTRLTVL.

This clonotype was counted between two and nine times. For the CDR3, the DNA is TGTGCCAGCAGTTCGCTACTATTGAGCTCCTATAATTCACCCCTCCACTTT. As protein: CASSSLLLSSYNSPLHF. V usage is TRBV27 and J usage is TRBJ1-6; D is unclear. There are 17 residues in the CDR3. Germline V gene sequence: CDR1 MNHEY, CDR2 SMNVEV (reference sequence). V lost 4 bases and J 0 bases, leaving 13 bases between the germline ends.

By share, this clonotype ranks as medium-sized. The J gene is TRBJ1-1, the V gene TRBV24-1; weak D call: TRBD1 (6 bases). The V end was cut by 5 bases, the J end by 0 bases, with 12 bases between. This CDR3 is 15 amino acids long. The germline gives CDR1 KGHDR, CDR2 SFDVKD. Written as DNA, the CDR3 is TGTGCCACCAGTGTTGGGGGCAGCATGAACACTGAAGCTTTCTTT. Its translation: CATSVGGSMNTEAFF.

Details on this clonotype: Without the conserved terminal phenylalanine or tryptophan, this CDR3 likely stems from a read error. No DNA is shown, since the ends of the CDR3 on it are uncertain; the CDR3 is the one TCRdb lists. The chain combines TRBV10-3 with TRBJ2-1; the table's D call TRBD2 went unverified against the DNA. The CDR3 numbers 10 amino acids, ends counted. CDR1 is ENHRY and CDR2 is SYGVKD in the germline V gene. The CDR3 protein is CAISGKRGMS.

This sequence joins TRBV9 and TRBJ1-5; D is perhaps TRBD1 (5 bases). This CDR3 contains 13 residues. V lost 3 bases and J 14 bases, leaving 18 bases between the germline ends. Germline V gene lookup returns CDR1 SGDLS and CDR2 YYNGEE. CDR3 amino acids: CASSDGTNYNEHF. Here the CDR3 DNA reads TGTGCCAGCAGCGACGGGACCAATTACAATGAGCATTTT. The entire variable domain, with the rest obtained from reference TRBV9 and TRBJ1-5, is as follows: DSGVTQTPKHLITATGQRVTLRCSPRSGDLSVYWYQQSLDQGLQFLIQYYNGEERAKGNILERFSAQQFPDLHSELNLSSLELGDSALYFCASSDGTNYNEHFGDGTRLSIL.

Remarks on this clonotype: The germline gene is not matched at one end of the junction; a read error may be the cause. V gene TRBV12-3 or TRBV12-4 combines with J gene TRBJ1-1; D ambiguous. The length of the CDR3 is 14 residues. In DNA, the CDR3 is TGTGCCAGCAGTTTAGGGAGTGCGAACACGGAAGCTTTCTTT. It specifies CASSLGSANTEAFF.

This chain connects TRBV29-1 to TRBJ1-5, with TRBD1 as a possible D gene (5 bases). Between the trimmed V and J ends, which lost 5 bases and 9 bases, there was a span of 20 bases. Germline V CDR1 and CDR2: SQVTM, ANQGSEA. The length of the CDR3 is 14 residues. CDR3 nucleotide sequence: TGCAGCGTTAGGGAGCGGGGGACGAACCGGCCCCAGCATTTT. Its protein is CSVRERGTNRPQHF.

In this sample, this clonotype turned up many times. CDR3 sequence (DNA): TGCAGTGCCAACGGGGTAGCGGGGATAAGCTCCTACGAGCAGTACTTC. This sequence encodes CSANGVAGISSYEQYF. V usage is TRBV20-1 and J usage is TRBJ2-7; 8 bases match TRBD2. The V and J ends lost 6 bases and 0 bases, in that order; junction bases with no gene match: 13. Germline CDR1 reads DFQATT; CDR2 reads SNEGSKA (reference sequence). CDR3 size: 16 residues.

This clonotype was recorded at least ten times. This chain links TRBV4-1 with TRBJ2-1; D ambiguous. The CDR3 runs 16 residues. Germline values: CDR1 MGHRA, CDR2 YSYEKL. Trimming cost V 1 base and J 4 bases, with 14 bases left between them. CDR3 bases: TGCGCCAGCAGCCAAGTCAATTTGGTGGCTTACAATGAGCAGTTCTTC. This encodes CASSQVNLVAYNEQFF.

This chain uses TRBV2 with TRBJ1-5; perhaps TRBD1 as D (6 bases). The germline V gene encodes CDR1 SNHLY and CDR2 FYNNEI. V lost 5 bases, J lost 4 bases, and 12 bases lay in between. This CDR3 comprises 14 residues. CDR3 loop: CASSSGHSNQPQHF. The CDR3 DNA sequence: TGTGCCAGCAGTTCGGGACACTCGAATCAGCCCCAGCATTTT.

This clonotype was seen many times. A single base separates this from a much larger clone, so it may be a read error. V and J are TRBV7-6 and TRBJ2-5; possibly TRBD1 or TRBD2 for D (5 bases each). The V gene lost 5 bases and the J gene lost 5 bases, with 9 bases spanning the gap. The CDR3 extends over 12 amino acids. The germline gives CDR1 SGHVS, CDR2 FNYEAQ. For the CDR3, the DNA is TGTGCCAGCAGCCCCGGGGACGAGACCCAGTACTTC. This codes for CASSPGDETQYF.

CDR3 DNA: TGTGCCACCAGTGAGGCCGGGACCCTGGGAGATACGCAGTATTTT. It is translated as CATSEAGTLGDTQYF. The chain combines TRBV24-1 with TRBJ2-3; D might be TRBD1 or TRBD2, each matching 5 bases. V lost 4 bases and J lost 5, with 15 bases in between. This CDR3 contains 15 residues. Germline-derived CDR1 and CDR2 are KGHDR and SFDVKD.

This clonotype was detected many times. CDR3: CASTSPWGGNTEAFF. CDR3 nucleotides: TGTGCCAGTACCTCCCCGTGGGGGGGGAACACTGAAGCTTTCTTT. V is TRBV19 and J is TRBJ1-1; TRBD1 might be the D (5 bases). Trimming stripped 7 bases from V and 1 base from J, with 16 bases between. This CDR3 has 15 amino acids. Germline values: CDR1 LNHDA, CDR2 SQIVND (reference sequence).

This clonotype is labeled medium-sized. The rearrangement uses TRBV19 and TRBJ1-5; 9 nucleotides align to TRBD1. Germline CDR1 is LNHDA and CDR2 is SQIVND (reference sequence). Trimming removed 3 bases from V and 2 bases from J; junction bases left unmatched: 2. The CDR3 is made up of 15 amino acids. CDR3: CASSIGDRGNQPQHF. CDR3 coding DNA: TGTGCCAGTAGTATCGGGGACAGGGGCAATCAGCCCCAGCATTTT. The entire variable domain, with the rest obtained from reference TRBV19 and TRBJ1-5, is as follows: DGGITQSPKYLFRKEGQNVTLSCEQNLNHDAMYWYRQDPGQGLRLIYYSQIVNDFQKGDIAEGYSVSREKKESFPLTVTSAQKNPTAFYLCASSIGDRGNQPQHFGDGTRLSIL.

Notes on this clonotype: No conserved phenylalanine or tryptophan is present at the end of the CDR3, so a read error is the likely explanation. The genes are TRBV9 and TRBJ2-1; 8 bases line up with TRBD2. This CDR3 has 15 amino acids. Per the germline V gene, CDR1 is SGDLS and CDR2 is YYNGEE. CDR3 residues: CASSGRTSIYNEQFC. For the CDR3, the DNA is TGTGCTAGCAGCGGAAGGACTAGCATTTACAATGAGCAGTTCTGC.

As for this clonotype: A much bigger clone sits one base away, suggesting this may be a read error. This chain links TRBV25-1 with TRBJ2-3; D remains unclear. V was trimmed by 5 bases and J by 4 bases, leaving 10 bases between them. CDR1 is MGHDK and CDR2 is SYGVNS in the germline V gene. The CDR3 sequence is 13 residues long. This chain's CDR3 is CASSLSAADTQYF. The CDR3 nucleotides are TGTGCCAGCAGTTTGTCGGCGGCAGATACGCAGTATTTT. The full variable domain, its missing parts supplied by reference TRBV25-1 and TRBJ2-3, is EADIYQTPRYLVIGTGKKITLECSQTMGHDKMYWYQQDPGMELHLIHYSYGVNSTEKGDLSSESTVSRIRTEHFPLTLESARPSHTSQYLCASSLSAADTQYFGPGTRLTVL.

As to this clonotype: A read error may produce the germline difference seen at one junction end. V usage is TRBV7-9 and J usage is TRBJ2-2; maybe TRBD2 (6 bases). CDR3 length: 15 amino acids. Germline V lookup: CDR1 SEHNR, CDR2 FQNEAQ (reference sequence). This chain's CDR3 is CASSTGPGTTGGLFF. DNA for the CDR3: TGTGCCAGCAGCACGGGACCAGGTACCACCGGGGGGCTGTTTTTT.

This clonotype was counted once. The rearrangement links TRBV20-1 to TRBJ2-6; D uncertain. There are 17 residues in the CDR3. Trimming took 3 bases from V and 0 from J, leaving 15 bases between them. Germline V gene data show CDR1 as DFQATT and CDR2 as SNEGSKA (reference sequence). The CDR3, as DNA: TGCAGTGCTAGTAATCCCGGGCTGTGCTCTGGGGCCAACGTCCTGACTTTC. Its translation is CSASNPGLCSGANVLTF.

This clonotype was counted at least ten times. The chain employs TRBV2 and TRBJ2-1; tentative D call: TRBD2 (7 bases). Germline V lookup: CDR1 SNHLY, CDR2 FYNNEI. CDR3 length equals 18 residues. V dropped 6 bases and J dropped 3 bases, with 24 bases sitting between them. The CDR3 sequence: CASRKRGGGRLGYNEQFF. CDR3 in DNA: TGTGCCAGCAGAAAAAGGGGGGGGGGGCGGCTCGGCTACAATGAGCAGTTCTTC. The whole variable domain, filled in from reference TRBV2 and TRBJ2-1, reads EPEVTQTPSHQVTQMGQEVILRCVPISNHLYFYWYRQILGQKVEFLVSFYNNEISEKSEIFDDQFSVERPDGSNFTLKIRSTKLEDSAMYFCASRKRGGGRLGYNEQFFGPGTRLTVL.

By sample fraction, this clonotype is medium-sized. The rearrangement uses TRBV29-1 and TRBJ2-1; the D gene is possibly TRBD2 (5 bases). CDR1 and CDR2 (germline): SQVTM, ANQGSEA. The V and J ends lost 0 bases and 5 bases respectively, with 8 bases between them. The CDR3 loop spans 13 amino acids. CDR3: CSVEEDSDNEQFF. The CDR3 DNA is TGCAGCGTTGAAGAGGACTCGGACAATGAGCAGTTCTTC.

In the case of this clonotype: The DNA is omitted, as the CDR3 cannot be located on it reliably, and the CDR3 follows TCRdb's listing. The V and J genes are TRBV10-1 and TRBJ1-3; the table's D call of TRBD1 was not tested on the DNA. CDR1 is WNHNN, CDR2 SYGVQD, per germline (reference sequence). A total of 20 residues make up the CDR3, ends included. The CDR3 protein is CASSEGLLTEAFFGQGTIYF.

The DNA of the CDR3 is TGCAGTGCTAGTGGGCTCGGGAGCACAGATACGCAGTATTTT. It is translated as CSASGLGSTDTQYF. This chain uses TRBV20-1 with TRBJ2-3; D is ambiguous. Trimming left V 3 bases short and J 0 bases short, with 10 bases between. This CDR3 is built from 14 residues. Germline CDR1 is DFQATT and CDR2 is SNEGSKA (reference sequence).

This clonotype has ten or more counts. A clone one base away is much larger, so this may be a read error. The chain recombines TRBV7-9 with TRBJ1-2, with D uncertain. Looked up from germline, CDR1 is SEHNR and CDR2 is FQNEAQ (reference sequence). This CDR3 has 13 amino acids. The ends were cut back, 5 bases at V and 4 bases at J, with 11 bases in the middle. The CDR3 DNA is TGTGCCAGCAGCCCGTCAGCTAGCTATGGCTACACCTTC. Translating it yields CASSPSASYGYTF.

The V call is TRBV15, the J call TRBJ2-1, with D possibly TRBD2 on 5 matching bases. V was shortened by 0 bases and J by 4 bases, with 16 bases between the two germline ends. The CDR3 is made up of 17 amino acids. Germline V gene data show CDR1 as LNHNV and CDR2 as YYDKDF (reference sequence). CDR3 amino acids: CATSRDKSSTGYNEQFF. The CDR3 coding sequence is TGTGCCACCAGCAGAGATAAGTCTAGCACGGGATACAATGAGCAGTTCTTC.

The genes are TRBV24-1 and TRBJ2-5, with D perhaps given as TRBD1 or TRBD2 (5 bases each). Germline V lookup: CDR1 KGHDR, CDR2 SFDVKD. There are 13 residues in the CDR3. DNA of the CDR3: TGTGCAACCTCTGGTGGGGGCCAAGAGACCCAGTACTTC. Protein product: CATSGGGQETQYF.

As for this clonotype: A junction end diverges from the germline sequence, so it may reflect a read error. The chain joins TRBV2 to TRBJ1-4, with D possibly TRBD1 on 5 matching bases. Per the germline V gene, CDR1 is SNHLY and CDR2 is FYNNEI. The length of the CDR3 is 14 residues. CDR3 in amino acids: CTSSSGLDNEKLLF. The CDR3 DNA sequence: TGTACCAGCAGTTCGGGACTGGACAATGAAAAACTGCTTTTT.

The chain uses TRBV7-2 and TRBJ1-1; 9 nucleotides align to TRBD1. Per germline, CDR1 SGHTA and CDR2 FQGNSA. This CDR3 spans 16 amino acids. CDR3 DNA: TGTGCTATACCCTACAGGGGGCAAGTCGAGAACACTGAAGCTTTCTTT. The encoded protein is CAIPYRGQVENTEAFF.

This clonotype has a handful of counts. The CDR3 nucleotides read TGCAGCGTTACGCAGGGGGGCGGACTACCTTGCTGGGAGCAGTACTTC. Amino acids: CSVTQGGGLPCWEQYF. The chain employs TRBV29-1 and TRBJ2-7; D perhaps matches TRBD1 (7 bases). The length of the CDR3 is 16 residues. Germline V gives CDR1 SQVTM, CDR2 ANQGSEA. The V end lost 5 bases, the J end lost 7 bases, and 27 bases lay between the germline ends.

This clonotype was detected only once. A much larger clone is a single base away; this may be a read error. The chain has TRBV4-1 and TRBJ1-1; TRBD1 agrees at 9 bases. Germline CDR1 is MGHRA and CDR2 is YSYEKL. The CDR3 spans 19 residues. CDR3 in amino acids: CASSQEALFGTGMNTEAVF. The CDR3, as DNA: TGCGCCAGCAGCCAAGAGGCACTCTTCGGGACAGGGATGAACACTGAAGCTGTCTTT.

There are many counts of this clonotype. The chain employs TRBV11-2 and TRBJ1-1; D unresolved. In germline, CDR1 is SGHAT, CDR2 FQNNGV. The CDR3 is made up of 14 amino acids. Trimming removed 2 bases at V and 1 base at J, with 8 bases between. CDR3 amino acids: CASSLQFSNTEAFF. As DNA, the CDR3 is TGTGCCAGCAGCTTACAGTTTTCGAACACTGAAGCTTTCTTT.